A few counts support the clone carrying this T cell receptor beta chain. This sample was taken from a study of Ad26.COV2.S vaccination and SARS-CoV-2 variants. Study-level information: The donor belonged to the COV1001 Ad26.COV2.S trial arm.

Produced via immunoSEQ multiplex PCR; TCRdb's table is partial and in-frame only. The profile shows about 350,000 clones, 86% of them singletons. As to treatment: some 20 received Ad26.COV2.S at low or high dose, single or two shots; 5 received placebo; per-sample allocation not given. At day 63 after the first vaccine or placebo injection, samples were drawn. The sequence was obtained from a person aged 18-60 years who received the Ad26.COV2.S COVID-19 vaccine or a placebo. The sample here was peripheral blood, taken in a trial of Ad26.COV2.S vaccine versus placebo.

CDR3 DNA: TGTGCCAGCAGTCAGACTAGCGGGAGGGTCCACGAGCAGTACTTC. This encodes CASSQTSGRVHEQYF. The chain recombines TRBV6-5 with TRBJ2-7, with 14 bases aligning to TRBD2. V lost 5 bases to trimming and J lost 5 bases; unmatched junction nucleotides: 5. The CDR3 sequence is 15 residues long. The germline gives CDR1 MNHEY, CDR2 SVGAGI.